These 17 T cell receptor beta chains share one sample of origin, sequenced in a study of CD8 T cell repertoires and HIV-1 epitope variants. No antigens are known for them. Assay used: immunoSEQ multiplex PCR; TCRdb lists only in-frame clones, some missing. The repertoire holds 6,000 or so clones, with about 60% as singletons. Input material: cultured CD8+ T cells derived from PBMCs. Every receptor here comes from a male donor with HIV.

The rearrangement joins TRBV7-2 to TRBJ2-3; tentatively, D is TRBD2 (6 bases). The germline V gene encodes CDR1 SGHTA and CDR2 FQGNSA. The CDR3 sequence is 15 residues long. Trimming pared 2 bases from V and 2 bases from J, leaving 11 bases between. CDR3 residues: CASSLLAGPTDTQYF. DNA for the CDR3: TGTGCCAGCAGCTTATTGGCGGGACCCACAGATACGCAGTATTTT.

The V and J genes are TRBV6-1 and TRBJ1-2; 7 nucleotides agree with TRBD1. V was pared by 6 bases and J by 3 bases, with 7 bases of the junction left unmatched. Germline V gives CDR1 MNHNS, CDR2 SASEGT. There are 14 residues in the CDR3. The CDR3 protein is CASSPRGVYYGYTF. CDR3 DNA sequence: TGTGCCAGCAGCCCCAGGGGGGTCTACTATGGCTACACCTTC.

The rearrangement links TRBV5-6 to TRBJ2-7; the D gene is possibly TRBD2 (6 bases). Germline V gene lookup returns CDR1 SGHDT and CDR2 YYEEEE. Trimming shortened V by 6 bases and J by 3 bases, and 16 bases separated the two germline ends. CDR3 size: 14 residues. Written as DNA, the CDR3 is TGTGCCAGCATCGGGTGGGGGGTCGACTACGAGCAGTACTTC. This codes for CASIGWGVDYEQYF.

The V and J genes are TRBV28 and TRBJ2-2; 7 positions match TRBD1. The germline CDR1 and CDR2 sequences are MDHEN and SYDVKM. V gave up 6 bases and J gave up 2 bases; unmatched junction bases: 6. This CDR3 comprises 15 residues. The CDR3 DNA sequence: TGTGCCAGCAGCCGTCGGACAGGAAACACCGGGGAGCTGTTTTTT. It encodes CASSRRTGNTGELFF.

This clone has more than one count but fewer than ten. This chain joins TRBV19 and TRBJ1-2, with no clear D. Germline CDR1 LNHDA, CDR2 SQIVND (reference sequence). Trimming removed 3 bases from V and 2 bases from J, with 10 bases in between. CDR3 size: 14 residues. The CDR3: CASSMAERNYGYTF. CDR3 nucleotides: TGTGCCAGTAGTATGGCGGAGCGGAACTATGGCTACACCTTC.

The rearrangement uses TRBV28 and TRBJ2-7; 10 bases are a match to TRBD2. Germline lookup yields CDR1 MDHEN and CDR2 SYDVKM. CDR3 size: 17 residues. Unmatched junction bases numbered 14, after V lost 4 bases and J lost 5 bases. Here the CDR3 DNA reads TGTGCCAGCAGTTGGTCTAGCGGGAGATTGAGGGGCGACGAGCAGTACTTC. It encodes CASSWSSGRLRGDEQYF.

The chain couples TRBV28 to TRBJ2-7, with 7 bases that match TRBD1. Germline V gene lookup returns CDR1 MDHEN and CDR2 SYDVKM. Germline trimming cut 5 bases from V and 5 bases from J; bases unmatched to any gene: 12. The CDR3 contains 15 residues. Written as DNA, the CDR3 is TGTGCCAGCAGTCCATCCGGGACAGAGGGAGACGAGCAGTACTTC. This sequence encodes CASSPSGTEGDEQYF.

This rearrangement joins TRBV27 to TRBJ1-6; D is ambiguous. The ends were cut back, 6 bases at V and 7 bases at J, with 7 bases in the middle. The CDR3 length is 12 residues. Germline values: CDR1 MNHEY, CDR2 SMNVEV (reference sequence). CDR3 nucleotides: TGTGCCAGCAGCCCTCAAAATTCACCCCTCCACTTT. Protein product: CASSPQNSPLHF.

The rearrangement uses TRBV10-1 and TRBJ2-2; perhaps D is TRBD1 or TRBD2 (5 bases each). This CDR3 has 15 amino acids. CDR1 WNHNN and CDR2 SYGVQD come from the germline V gene (reference sequence). V was trimmed by 4 bases and J by 6 bases, leaving 15 bases between them. This chain's CDR3 is CASSGDVLLAGELFF. DNA of the CDR3: TGCGCCAGCAGTGGGGACGTGTTGCTCGCCGGGGAGCTGTTTTTT.

The V and J genes are TRBV6-1 and TRBJ2-6; 7 bases map to TRBD1. Germline CDR1 is MNHNS and CDR2 is SASEGT. V lost 4 bases, J lost 3 bases, and 0 bases stayed unmatched. The CDR3 runs 14 residues. In nucleotides, the CDR3 is TGTGCCAGCAGTGGGACAGGTGGGGCCAACGTCCTGACTTTC. It encodes CASSGTGGANVLTF.

This rearrangement joins TRBV7-2 to TRBJ2-7, with 11 positions matching TRBD2. The CDR3 sequence is 17 residues long. V lost 3 bases and J lost 7; bases outside the gene matches: 14. Germline V CDR1 and CDR2: SGHTA, FQGNSA. CDR3 nucleotide sequence: TGTGCCAGCAGCTTTCACTCCCAACTAGCGGGAGCTTGGGAGCAGTACTTC. Its translation is CASSFHSQLAGAWEQYF.

The chain combines TRBV13 with TRBJ1-2; weak D call: TRBD1 (5 bases). This CDR3 region has 17 residues. CDR1 is PRHDT, CDR2 FYEKMQ, per germline (reference sequence). V lost 0 bases and J 6 bases, leaving 20 bases between the germline ends. This CDR3 reads CASSLGGFGLGVDGYTF. CDR3 bases: TGTGCCAGCAGCTTAGGGGGGTTCGGCTTAGGGGTGGATGGCTACACCTTC.

The V and J genes are TRBV10-3 and TRBJ2-1, with D perhaps TRBD1 or TRBD2 (5 bases each). Germline V lookup: CDR1 ENHRY, CDR2 SYGVKD. The length of the CDR3 is 13 residues. V dropped 2 bases and J dropped 5 bases, with 7 bases sitting between them. The CDR3 DNA reads as TGTGCCATCAGTGAGGGGACCAACAATGAGCAGTTCTTC. Translation gives CAISEGTNNEQFF.

V gene TRBV29-1 combines with J gene TRBJ2-7; D not resolved. Germline loops: CDR1 SQVTM, CDR2 ANQGSEA. This CDR3 contains 12 residues. V shed 4 bases and J shed 0 bases, with 7 bases lying between them. The CDR3 DNA reads TGCAGCGTTGGAATGGGCTCCTACGAGCAGTACTTC. It yields the protein CSVGMGSYEQYF.

This chain links TRBV6-1 with TRBJ1-3, with D tentatively TRBD1 (5 bases). The CDR3 runs 14 residues. V lost 3 bases, J lost 0 bases, and 6 bases lay in between. The germline gives CDR1 MNHNS, CDR2 SASEGT. The CDR3 loop reads CASSDTGSGNTIYF. DNA for the CDR3: TGTGCCAGCAGTGACACAGGCTCTGGAAACACCATATATTTT.

This clone occurred once. The rearrangement uses TRBV4-1 and TRBJ2-7; tentatively, D is TRBD1 (5 bases). Looked up from germline, CDR1 is MGHRA and CDR2 is YSYEKL. This CDR3 comprises 15 residues. V shed 1 base and J shed 1 base, with 11 bases lying between them. The CDR3: CASSQVLGVSYEQYF. The CDR3 DNA is TGCGCCAGCAGCCAAGTTTTAGGGGTTTCCTACGAGCAGTACTTC.

CDR3 sequence: CASSFSSGGQETQYF. CDR3 DNA: TGTGCCAGCAGCTTTTCTAGCGGGGGGCAAGAGACCCAGTACTTC. This rearrangement joins TRBV5-4 to TRBJ2-5; 11 bases fit TRBD2. Unmatched junction bases numbered 2, after V lost 2 bases and J lost 2 bases. CDR1 and CDR2 from the germline V gene are SGHNT and YYREEE (reference sequence). This CDR3 has 15 amino acids.